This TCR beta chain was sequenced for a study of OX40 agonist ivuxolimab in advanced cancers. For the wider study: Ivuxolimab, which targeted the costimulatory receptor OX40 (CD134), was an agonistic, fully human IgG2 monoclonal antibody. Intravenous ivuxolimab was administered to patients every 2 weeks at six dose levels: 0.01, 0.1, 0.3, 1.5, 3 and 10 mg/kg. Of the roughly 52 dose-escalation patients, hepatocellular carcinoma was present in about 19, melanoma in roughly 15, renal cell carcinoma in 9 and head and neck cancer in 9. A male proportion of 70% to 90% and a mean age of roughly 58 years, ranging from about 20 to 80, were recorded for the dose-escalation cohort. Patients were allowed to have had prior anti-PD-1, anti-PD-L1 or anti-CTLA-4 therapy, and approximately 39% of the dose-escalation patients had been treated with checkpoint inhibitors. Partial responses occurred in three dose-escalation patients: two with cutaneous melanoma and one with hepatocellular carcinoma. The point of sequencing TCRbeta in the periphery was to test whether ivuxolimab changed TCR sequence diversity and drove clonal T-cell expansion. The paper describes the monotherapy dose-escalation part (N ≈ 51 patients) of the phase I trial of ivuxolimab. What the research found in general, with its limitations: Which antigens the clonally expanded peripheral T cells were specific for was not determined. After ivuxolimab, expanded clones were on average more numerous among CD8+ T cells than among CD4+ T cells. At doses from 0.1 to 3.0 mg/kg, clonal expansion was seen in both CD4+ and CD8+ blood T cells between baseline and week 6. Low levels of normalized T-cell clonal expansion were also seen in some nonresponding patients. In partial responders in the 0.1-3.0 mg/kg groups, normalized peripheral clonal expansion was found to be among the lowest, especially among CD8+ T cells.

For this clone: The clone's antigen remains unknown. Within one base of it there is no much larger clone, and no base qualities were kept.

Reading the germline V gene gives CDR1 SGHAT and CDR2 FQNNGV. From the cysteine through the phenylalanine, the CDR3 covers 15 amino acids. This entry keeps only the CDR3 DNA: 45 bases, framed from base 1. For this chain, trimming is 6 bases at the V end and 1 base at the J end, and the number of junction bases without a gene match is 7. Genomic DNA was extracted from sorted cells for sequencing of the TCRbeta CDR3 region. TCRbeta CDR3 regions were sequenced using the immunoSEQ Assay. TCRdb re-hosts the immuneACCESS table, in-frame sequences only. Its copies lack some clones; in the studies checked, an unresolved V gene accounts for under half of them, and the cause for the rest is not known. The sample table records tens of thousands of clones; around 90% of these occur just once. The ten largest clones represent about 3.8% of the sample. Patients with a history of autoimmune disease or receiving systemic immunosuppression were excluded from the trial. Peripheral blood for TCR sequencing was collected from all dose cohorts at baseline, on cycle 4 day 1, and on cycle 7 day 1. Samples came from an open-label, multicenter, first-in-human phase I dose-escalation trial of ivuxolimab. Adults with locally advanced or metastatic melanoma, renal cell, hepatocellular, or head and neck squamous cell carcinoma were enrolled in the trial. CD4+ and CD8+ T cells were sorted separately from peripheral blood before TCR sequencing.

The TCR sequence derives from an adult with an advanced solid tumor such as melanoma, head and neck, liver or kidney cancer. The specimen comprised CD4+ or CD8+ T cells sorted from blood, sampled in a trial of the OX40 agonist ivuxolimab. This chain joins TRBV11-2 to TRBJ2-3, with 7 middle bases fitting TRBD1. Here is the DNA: TGTGCCAGCAGTTCGGGACAGCAACGCACAGATACGCAGTATTTT. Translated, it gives CASSSGQQRTDTQYF. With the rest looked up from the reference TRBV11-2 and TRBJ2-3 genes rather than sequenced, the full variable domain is EAGVAQSPRYKIIEKRQSVAFWCNPISGHATLYWYQQILGQGPKLLIQFQNNGVVDDSQLPKDRFSAERLKGVDSTLKIQPAKLEDSAVYLCASSSGQQRTDTQYFGPGTRLTVL.